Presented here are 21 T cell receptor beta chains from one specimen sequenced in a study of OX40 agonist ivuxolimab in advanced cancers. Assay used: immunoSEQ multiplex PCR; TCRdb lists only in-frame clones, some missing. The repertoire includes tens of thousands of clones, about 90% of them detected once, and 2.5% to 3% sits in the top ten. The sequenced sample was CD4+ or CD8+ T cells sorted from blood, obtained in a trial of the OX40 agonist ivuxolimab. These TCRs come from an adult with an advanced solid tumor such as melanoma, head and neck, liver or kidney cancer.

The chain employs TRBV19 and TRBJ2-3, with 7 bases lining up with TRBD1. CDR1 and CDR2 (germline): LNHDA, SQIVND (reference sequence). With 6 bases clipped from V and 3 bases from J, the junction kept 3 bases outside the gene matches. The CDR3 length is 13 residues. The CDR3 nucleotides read TGTGCCAGTAGGCGACAGGGAACAGATACGCAGTATTTT. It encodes CASRRQGTDTQYF.

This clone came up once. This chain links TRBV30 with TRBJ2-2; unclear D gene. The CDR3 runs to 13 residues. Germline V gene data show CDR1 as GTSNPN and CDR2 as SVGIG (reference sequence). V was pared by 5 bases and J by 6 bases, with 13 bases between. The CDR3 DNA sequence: TGTGCCTGGTCCCCCGGGCCCCCCGGGGAGCTGTTTTTT. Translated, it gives CAWSPGPPGELFF.

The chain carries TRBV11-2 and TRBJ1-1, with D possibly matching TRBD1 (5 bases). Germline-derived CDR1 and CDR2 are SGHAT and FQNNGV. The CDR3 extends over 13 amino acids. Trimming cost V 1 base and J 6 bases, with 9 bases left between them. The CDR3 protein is CASSLVRGAEAFF. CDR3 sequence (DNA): TGTGCCAGCAGCTTAGTGCGGGGCGCTGAAGCTTTCTTT. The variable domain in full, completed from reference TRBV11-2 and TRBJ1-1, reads EAGVAQSPRYKIIEKRQSVAFWCNPISGHATLYWYQQILGQGPKLLIQFQNNGVVDDSQLPKDRFSAERLKGVDSTLKIQPAKLEDSAVYLCASSLVRGAEAFFGQGTRLTVV.

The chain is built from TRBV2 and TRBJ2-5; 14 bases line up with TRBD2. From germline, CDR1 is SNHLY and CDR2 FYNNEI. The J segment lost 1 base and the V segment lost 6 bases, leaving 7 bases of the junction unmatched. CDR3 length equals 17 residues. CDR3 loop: CASRGPGLAGVQETQYF. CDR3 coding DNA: TGTGCCAGCAGGGGACCGGGACTAGCGGGGGTCCAAGAGACCCAGTACTTC.

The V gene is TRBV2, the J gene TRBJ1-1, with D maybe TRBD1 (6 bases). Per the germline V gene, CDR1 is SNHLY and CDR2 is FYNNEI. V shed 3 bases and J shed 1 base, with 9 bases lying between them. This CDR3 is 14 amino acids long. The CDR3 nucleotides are TGTGCCAGCAGTGAGAGCAGGGGGAACACTGAAGCTTTCTTT. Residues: CASSESRGNTEAFF.

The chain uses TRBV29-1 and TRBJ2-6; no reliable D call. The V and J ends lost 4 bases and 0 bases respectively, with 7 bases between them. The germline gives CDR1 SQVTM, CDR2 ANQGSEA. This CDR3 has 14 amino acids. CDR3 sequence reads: CSVVFSSGANVLTF. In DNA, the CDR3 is TGCAGCGTTGTTTTCAGCTCTGGGGCCAACGTCCTGACTTTC.

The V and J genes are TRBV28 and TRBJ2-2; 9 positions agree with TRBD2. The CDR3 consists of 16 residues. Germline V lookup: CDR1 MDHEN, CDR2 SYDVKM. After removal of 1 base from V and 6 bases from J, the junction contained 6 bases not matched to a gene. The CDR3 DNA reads TGTGCCAGCAGTTTATATCCTAGCGGGATGGCCGGGGAGCTGTTTTTT. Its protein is CASSLYPSGMAGELFF. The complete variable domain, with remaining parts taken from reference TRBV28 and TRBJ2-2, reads DVKVTQSSRYLVKRTGEKVFLECVQDMDHENMFWYRQDPGLGLRLIYFSYDVKMKEKGDIPEGYSVSREKKERFSLILESASTNQTSMYLCASSLYPSGMAGELFFGEGSRLTVL.

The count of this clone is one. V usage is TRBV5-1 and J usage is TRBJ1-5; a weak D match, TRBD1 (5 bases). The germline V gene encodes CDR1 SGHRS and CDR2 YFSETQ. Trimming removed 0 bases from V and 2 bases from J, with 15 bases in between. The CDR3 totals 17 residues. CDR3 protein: CASSLGDGTIGNQPQHF. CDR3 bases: TGCGCCAGCAGCTTGGGGGACGGTACTATAGGCAATCAGCCCCAGCATTTT. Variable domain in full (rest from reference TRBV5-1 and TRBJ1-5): KAGVTQTPRYLIKTRGQQVTLSCSPISGHRSVSWYQQTPGQGLQFLFEYFSETQRNKGNFPGRFSGRQFSNSRSEMNVSTLELGDSALYLCASSLGDGTIGNQPQHFGDGTRLSIL.

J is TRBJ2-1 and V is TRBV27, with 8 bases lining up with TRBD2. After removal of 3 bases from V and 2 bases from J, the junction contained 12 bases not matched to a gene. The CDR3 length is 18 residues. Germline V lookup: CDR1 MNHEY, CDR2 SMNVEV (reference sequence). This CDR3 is CASSFAPGPGGAYNEQFF. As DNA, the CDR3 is TGTGCCAGCAGTTTTGCGCCGGGGCCGGGAGGGGCCTACAATGAGCAGTTCTTC.

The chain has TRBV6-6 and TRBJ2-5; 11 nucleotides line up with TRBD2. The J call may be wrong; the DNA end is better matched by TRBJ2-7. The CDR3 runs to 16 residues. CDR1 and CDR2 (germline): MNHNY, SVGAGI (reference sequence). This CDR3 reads CASSSLSGRAGYEQYF. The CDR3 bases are TGTGCCAGCAGTTCCCTTAGCGGGAGGGCCGGGTACGAGCAGTACTTC.

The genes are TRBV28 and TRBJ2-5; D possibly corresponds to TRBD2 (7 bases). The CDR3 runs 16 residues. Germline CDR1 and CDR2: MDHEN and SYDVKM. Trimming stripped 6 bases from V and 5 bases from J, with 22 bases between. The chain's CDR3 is CASRNVWGGLEETQYF. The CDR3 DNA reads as TGTGCCAGCAGAAACGTTTGGGGGGGCTTAGAGGAGACCCAGTACTTC.

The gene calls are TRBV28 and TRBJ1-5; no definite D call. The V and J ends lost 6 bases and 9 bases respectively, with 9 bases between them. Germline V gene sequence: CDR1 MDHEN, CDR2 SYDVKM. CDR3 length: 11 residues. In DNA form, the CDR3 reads TGTGCCAGCAGATCCGCTACGCCCCAGCATTTT. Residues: CASRSATPQHF.

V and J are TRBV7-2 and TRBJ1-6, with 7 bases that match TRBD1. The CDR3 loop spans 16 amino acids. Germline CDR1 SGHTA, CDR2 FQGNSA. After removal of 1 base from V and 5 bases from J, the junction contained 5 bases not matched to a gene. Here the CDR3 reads CASSLGGRGDNSPLHF. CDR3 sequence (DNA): TGTGCCAGCAGCTTAGGAGGCAGGGGGGATAATTCACCCCTCCACTTT.

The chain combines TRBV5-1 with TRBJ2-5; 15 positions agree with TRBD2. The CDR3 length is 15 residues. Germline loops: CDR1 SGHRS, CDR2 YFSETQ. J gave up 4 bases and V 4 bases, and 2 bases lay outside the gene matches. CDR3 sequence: CASSGLAGGRETQYF. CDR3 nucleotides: TGCGCCAGCAGCGGACTAGCGGGGGGGAGAGAGACCCAGTACTTC.

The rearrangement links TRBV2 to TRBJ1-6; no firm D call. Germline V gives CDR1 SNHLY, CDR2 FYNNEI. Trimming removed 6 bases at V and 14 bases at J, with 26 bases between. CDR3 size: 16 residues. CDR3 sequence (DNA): TGTGCCAGCAGCTCCCGGGCGGCGCCGGCTGGATTAACCCTCCACTTT. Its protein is CASSSRAAPAGLTLHF.

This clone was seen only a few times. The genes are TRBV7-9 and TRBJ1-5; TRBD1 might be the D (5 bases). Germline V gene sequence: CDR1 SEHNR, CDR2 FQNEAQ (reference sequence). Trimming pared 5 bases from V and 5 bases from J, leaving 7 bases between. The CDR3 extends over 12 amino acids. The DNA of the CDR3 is TGTGCCAGCAGCCTGGGGGATCAGCCCCAGCATTTT. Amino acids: CASSLGDQPQHF.

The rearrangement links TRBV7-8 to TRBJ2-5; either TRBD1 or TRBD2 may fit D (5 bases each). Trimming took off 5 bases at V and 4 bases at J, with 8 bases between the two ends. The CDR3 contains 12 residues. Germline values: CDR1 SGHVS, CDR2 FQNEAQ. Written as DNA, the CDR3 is TGTGCCAGCAGCGGTGGGGGAGAGACCCAGTACTTC. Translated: CASSGGGETQYF.

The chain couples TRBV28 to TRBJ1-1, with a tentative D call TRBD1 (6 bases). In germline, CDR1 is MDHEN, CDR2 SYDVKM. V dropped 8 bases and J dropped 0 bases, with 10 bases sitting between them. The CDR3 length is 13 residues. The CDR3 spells CASGRDMNTEAFF. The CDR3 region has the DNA TGTGCCAGCGGACGGGACATGAACACTGAAGCTTTCTTT.

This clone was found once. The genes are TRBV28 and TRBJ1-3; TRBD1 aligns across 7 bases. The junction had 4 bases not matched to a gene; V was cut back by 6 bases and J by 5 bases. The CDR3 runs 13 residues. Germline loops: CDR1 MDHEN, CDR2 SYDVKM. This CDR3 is CASRWTGRNTIYF. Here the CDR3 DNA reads TGTGCCAGCAGGTGGACAGGAAGAAACACCATATATTTT.

The CDR3 spells CASSLAHSYEQYF. DNA for the CDR3: TGTGCCAGCAGCTTAGCGCATTCCTACGAGCAGTACTTC. The rearrangement links TRBV7-2 to TRBJ2-7; D remains ambiguous. CDR1 and CDR2 from the germline V gene are SGHTA and FQGNSA. The CDR3 is 13 residues long. The V end lost 0 bases, the J end lost 1 base, and 4 bases lay between the germline ends.

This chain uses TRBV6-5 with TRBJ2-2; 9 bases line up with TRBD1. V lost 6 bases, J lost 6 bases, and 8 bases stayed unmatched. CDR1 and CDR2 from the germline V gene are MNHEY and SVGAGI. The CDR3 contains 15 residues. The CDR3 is CASSRRGQGPGELFF. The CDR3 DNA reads TGTGCCAGCAGCAGGAGGGGACAGGGTCCCGGGGAGCTGTTTTTT.